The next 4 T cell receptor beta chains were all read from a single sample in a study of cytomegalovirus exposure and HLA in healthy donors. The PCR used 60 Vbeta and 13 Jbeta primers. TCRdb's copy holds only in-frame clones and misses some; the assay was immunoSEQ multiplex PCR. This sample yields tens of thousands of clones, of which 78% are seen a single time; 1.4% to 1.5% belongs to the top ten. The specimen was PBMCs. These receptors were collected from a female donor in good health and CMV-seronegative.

CDR3 residues: CASSQDKWQNNEQFF. DNA of the CDR3: TGCGCCAGCAGCCAAGATAAGTGGCAGAACAATGAGCAGTTCTTC. The gene calls are TRBV4-3 and TRBJ2-1; D gene unclear. CDR3 length: 15 residues. Deletions cut 0 bases from V and 5 bases from J, with 11 bases between. From germline, CDR1 is LGHNA and CDR2 YSLEER.

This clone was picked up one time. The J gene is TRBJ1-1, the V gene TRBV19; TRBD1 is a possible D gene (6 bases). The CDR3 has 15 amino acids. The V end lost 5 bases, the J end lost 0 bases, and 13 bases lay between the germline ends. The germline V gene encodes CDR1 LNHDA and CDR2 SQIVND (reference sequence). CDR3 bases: TGTGCCAGTAGTTTACAGGGCCGGATGAACACTGAAGCTTTCTTT. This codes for CASSLQGRMNTEAFF.

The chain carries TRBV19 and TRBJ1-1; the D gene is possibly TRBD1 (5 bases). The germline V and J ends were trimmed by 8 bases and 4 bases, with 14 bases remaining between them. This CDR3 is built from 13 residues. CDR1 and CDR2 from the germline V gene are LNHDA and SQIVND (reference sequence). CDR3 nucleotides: TGTGCCAGTGGTACTAGGGGTAGCACTGAAGCTTTCTTT. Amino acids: CASGTRGSTEAFF.

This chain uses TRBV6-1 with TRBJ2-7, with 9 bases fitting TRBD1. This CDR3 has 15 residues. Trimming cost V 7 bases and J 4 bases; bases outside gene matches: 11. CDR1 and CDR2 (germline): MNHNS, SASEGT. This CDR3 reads CASIPGQGSSYEQYF. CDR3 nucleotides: TGTGCCAGCATTCCAGGACAGGGGTCATCTTACGAGCAGTACTTC.